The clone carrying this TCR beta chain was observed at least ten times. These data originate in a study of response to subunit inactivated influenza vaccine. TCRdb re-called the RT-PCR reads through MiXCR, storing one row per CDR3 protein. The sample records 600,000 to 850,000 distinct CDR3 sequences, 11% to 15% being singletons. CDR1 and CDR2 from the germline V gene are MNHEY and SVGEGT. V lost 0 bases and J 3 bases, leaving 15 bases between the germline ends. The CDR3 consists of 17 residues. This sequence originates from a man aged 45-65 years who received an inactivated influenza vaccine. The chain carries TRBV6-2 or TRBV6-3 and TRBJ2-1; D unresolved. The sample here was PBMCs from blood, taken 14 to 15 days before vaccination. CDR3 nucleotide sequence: TGTGCCAGCAGTTACTCCCCTCCGGACGGCCTCTACAATGAGCAGTTCTTC. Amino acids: CASSYSPPDGLYNEQFF.